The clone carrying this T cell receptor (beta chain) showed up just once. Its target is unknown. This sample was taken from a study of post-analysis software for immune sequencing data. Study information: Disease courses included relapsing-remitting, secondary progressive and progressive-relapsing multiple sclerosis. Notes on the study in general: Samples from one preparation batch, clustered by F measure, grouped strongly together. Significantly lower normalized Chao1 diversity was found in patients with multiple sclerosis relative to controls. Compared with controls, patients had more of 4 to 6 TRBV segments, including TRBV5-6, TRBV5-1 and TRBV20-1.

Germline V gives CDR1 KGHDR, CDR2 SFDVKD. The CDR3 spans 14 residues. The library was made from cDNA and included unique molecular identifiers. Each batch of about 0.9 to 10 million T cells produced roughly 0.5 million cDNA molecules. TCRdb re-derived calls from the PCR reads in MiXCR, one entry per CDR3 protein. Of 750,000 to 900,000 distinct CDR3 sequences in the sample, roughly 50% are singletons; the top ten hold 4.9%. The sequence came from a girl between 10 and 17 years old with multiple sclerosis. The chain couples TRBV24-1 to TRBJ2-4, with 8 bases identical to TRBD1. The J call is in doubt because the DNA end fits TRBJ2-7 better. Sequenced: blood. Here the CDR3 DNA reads TGTGCCACCAGGCCCAGGGGGCAGGCCTACGAGCAGTACTTC. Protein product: CATRPRGQAYEQYF.